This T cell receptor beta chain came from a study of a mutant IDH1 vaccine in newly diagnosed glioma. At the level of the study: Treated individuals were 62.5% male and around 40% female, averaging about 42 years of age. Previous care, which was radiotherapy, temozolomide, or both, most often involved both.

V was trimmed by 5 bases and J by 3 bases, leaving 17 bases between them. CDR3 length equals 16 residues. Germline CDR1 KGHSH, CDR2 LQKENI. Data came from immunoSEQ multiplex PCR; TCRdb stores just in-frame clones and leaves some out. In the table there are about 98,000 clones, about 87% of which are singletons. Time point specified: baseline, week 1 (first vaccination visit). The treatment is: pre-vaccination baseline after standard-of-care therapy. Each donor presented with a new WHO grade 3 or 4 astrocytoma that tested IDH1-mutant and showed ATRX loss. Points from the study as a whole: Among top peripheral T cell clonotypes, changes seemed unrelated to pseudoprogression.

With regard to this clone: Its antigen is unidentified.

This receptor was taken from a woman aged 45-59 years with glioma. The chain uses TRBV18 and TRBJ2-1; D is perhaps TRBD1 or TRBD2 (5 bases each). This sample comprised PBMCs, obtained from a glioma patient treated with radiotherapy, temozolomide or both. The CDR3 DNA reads TGTGCCAGCTCAACGCCCCGGGACGGCCACTACAATGAGCAGTTCTTC. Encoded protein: CASSTPRDGHYNEQFF.